The clone carrying this TCR beta chain was observed many times. This sample is drawn from a study of Graves' ophthalmopathy and Graves' hyperthyroidism. Transcripts of RNA were the source for amplifying TCR beta CDR3 regions. Following a first-round RT-PCR that used HTBI primers, a second-round multiplex PCR was carried out. TCRdb called the multiplex PCR reads again in MiXCR, with one record for every CDR3 protein. The sample yields more than 150,000 distinct CDR3 sequences, over 35% seen once. Active ophthalmopathy (CAS at least 3, NOSPECS at least 4), lasting under 3 months. This receptor was obtained from a woman aged 40 to 49 with Graves' ophthalmopathy. Specimen: peripheral blood.

CDR3 protein: CASSPRAGARYEQYF. Written as DNA, the CDR3 is TGTGCCAGCAGCCCCCGGGCGGGGGCGCGGTACGAGCAGTACTTC. This chain joins TRBV28 and TRBJ2-7; perhaps TRBD2 as D (7 bases). The CDR3 contains 15 residues. Germline V gives CDR1 MDHEN, CDR2 SYDVKM. V lost 6 bases and J lost 4, with 19 bases in between.